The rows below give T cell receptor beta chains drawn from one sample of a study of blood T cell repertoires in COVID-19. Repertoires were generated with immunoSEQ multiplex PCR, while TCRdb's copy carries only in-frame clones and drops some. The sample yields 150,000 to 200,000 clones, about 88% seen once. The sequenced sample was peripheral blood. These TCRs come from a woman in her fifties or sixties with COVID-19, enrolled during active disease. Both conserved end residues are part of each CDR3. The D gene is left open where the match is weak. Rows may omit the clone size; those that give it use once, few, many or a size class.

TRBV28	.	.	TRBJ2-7	TGTGCCAGCAGTTCACCTGCGTCCGTATCCTACGAGCAGTACTTC	CASSSPASVSYEQYF
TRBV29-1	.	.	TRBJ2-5	TGCAGCGTTGTCGTGGGGCTTGGGGAGACCCAGTACTTC	CSVVVGLGETQYF
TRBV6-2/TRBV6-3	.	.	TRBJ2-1	TGTGCCAGCAGTTATTGGCCGGCGGTCGGTGAGCAGTTCTTC	CASSYWPAVGEQFF
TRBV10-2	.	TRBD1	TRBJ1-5	TGCGCCAGCAGTGAGGCGGGACAGGGTTATAGCAATCAGCCCCAGCATTTT	CASSEAGQGYSNQPQHF
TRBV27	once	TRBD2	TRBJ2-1	TGTGCCAGCTGCCGCCTAGCGGGGGGGAATAATGAGCAGTTCTTC	CASCRLAGGNNEQFF
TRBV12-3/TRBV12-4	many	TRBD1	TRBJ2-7	TGTGCCAGCAGTTTGGGACAGACCTACGAGCAGTACTTC	CASSLGQTYEQYF
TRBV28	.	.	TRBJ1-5	TGTGCCAGCAGTTTGAACAGGGTAGTTCAGCCCCAGCATTTT	CASSLNRVVQPQHF
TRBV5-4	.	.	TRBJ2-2	TGTGCCAGCAGCTTGGGCGGGGCAACGACCACCGGGGAGCTGTTTTTT	CASSLGGATTTGELFF
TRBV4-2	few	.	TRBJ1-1	TGTGCCAGCAGCCAAGGTCGAGGCGGCATGAACACTGAAGCTTTCTTT	CASSQGRGGMNTEAFF
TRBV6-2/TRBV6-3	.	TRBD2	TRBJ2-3	TGTGCCAGCAGTTACACCGGACTAGCGGGGGGAGATACGCAGTATTTT	CASSYTGLAGGDTQYF
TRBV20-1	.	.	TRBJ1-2	TGCAGTGCTGAGGGTTTTGGCTACACCTTC	CSAEGFGYTF
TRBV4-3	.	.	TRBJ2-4	TGCGCCAGCAGCCAAGGGCCTGTTAACATTCAGTACTTC	CASSQGPVNIQYF
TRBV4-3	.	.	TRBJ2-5	TGCGCCAGCAGCCGCGGGGTCCAAGAGACCCAGTACTTC	CASSRGVQETQYF
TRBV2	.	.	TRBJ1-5	TGTGCCAGCATGGCGGATAGCAATCAGCCCCAGCATTTT	CASMADSNQPQHF
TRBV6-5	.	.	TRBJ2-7	TGTGCCAGCAGGGCAGGGGTAATTTACGAGCAGTACTTC	CASRAGVIYEQYF
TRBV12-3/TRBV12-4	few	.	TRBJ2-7	TGTGCCAGCAGTCGCGGGACCTACGAGCAGTACTTC	CASSRGTYEQYF
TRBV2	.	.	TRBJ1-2	TGTGCCAGCAGCGCAGGGCTTGGCTACACCTTC	CASSAGLGYTF
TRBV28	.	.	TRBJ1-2	TGTGCCAGCAGTTGGGGACAAAACTATGGCTACACCTTC	CASSWGQNYGYTF
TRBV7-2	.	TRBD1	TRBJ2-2	TGTGCCAGCAGCCTGGGACAGGGGGCCGGGGAGCTGTTTTTT	CASSLGQGAGELFF
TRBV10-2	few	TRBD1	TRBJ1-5	TGCGCCAGCAGTGAAGGGGGACAGATGTATAGCAATCAGCCCCAGCATTTT	CASSEGGQMYSNQPQHF
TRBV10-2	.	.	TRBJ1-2	TGCGCCAGCAGTGCAACCCCGGGACAAGGTGCAAATGGCTACACCTTC	CASSATPGQGANGYTF
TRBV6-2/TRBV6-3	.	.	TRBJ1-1	TGTGCCAGCAGCTCAGGGAACACTGAAGCTTTCTTT	CASSSGNTEAFF
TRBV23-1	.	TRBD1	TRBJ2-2	TGCGCCAGCAGTCAATTGAGGACAGGAGGAACCGGGGAGCTGTTTTTT	CASSQLRTGGTGELFF
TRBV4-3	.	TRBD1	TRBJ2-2	TGCGCCAGCAGCCTCAAGATAGGGGGACAGGGGTGGCACGGGGAGCTGTTTTTT	CASSLKIGGQGWHGELFF
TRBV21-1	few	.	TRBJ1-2	TGTGCCAGCAGCAAATCCGGCGGGGATGGCTACACCTTC	CASSKSGGDGYTF
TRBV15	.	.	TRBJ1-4	TGTGCCACCAGCAGACGGACTGTAAAATTTGCGACTAATGAAAAACTGTTTTTT	CATSRRTVKFATNEKLFF
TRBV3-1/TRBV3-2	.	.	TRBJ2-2	TGTGCCAGCAGCCAGTTGAGCACCGGGGAGCTGTTTTTT	CASSQLSTGELFF
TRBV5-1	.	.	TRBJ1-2	TGCGCCAGCAGCTTGTCGTCGGGTAACTATGGCTACACCTTC	CASSLSSGNYGYTF
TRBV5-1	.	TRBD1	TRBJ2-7	TGCGCCAGCAGCTTGGAAGGGGGCGAGTACGAGCAGTACTTC	CASSLEGGEYEQYF
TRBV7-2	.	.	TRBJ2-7	TGTGCCAGCAGCCTGCTCCGAACAGAGCAGTACTTC	CASSLLRTEQYF
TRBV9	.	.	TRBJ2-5	TGTGCCAGCAGCGCCAGACAAGAGACCCAGTACTTC	CASSARQETQYF
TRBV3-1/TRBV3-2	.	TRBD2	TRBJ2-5	TGTGCCAGCAGCCACCTCGAAGCGGGGACCACAAAGACCCAGTACTTC	CASSHLEAGTTKTQYF
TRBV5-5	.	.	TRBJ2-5	TGTGCCAGCAGCTTAGACCTCTCCGGGGCTAGCTGGGGGGAGGAGACCCAGTACTTC	CASSLDLSGASWGEETQYF
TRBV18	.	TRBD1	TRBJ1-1	TGTGCCAGCTCATCCTCCGGGACAGCCGAAGGGTTGAACACTGAAGCTTTCTTT	CASSSSGTAEGLNTEAFF
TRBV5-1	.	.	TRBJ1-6	TGCGCCAGCAGCCCCGGGGGGGACGCCAATTCACCCCTCCACTTT	CASSPGGDANSPLHF
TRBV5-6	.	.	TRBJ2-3	TGTGCCAGCAGCATTGGACAGCGAGGCACAGATACGCAGTATTTT	CASSIGQRGTDTQYF
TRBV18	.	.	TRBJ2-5	TGTGCCAGCTCACCCTCCCGTTCAGAAGAGACCCAGTACTTC	CASSPSRSEETQYF
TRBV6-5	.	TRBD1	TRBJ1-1	TGTGCCAGCGAACAGGACAGGGGGAACACTGAAGCTTTCTTT	CASEQDRGNTEAFF
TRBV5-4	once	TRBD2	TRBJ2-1	TGTGCCAGCAGCAGGACTAGCGGGGGGTGGGATGAGCAGTTCTTC	CASSRTSGGWDEQFF
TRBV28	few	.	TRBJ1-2	TGTGCCAGCAGTTTCTCAGGGGCAGGCTACACCTTC	CASSFSGAGYTF